The sequence of this TCR beta chain was determined in a study of T cell repertoires in cytomegalovirus infection. Turning to the study itself: Matching HLA type, along with CMV infection, was indicated by public TCR beta signatures. Study-level results: Dominant in the ex vivo response were TCR beta clonotypes restricted by HLA-C and specific for CMV.

One entry per CDR3 protein, called by TCRdb with MiXCR from the reads. The table has fewer than 900,000 distinct CDR3 sequences, 25% to 30% seen once; the top ten hold over 10%. The germline V gene has CDR1 SEHNR and CDR2 FQNEAQ (reference sequence). Between the trimmed V and J ends, which lost 1 base and 7 bases, there was a span of 13 bases. The CDR3 covers 14 residues. This clonotype was counted at least ten times. No antigen is known for it. The chain has TRBV7-9 and TRBJ1-2, with D possibly TRBD1 on 5 matching bases. The TCR was taken from a human donor in good health (CMV status not recorded). Some clones in this sample may be carry-over from other donors' samples. Here the sequenced sample was cultured CD8+ T cells from PBMCs, taken from culture after CMV antigen stimulation. CDR3 sequence (DNA): TGTGCCAGCAGCTTAGGAGACAGCGGTGTTGGCTACACCTTC. Amino acid sequence: CASSLGDSGVGYTF.